Each of the 21 T cell receptor beta chains below was sequenced from the same sample in a study of blood T cell repertoires in COVID-19. Some clones are missing from TCRdb's copy, which holds only in-frame ones; the method was immunoSEQ multiplex PCR. The profile shows about 120,000 clones, less than 85% of them singletons. Sample: peripheral blood. The origin of the receptors is a man over 45 with acute or convalescent COVID-19.

Only one count was recorded for this clone. The rearrangement uses TRBV4-1 and TRBJ1-1; D call uncertain. CDR3 length: 14 residues. Germline V gene lookup returns CDR1 MGHRA and CDR2 YSYEKL. Between the trimmed V and J ends, which lost 0 bases and 1 base, there was a span of 6 bases. CDR3 region: CASSQELANTEAFF. The DNA for the CDR3 is TGCGCCAGCAGCCAAGAGCTGGCGAACACTGAAGCTTTCTTT.

The chain is built from TRBV27 and TRBJ2-7; 9 bases are a match to TRBD2. This CDR3 spans 16 amino acids. Per the germline V gene, CDR1 is MNHEY and CDR2 is SMNVEV (reference sequence). V gave up 4 bases and J gave up 3 bases; unmatched junction bases: 10. CDR3 sequence reads: CASSSPRSGSDYEQYF. The CDR3 DNA reads TGTGCCAGCAGTTCCCCCCGTAGCGGGAGCGACTACGAGCAGTACTTC.

The DNA for the CDR3 is TGTGCCAGCAGCTCCGTAACGAGGGAATCACCCCTCCACTTT. This codes for CASSSVTRESPLHF. The rearrangement joins TRBV5-4 to TRBJ1-6; the D is unclear. CDR3 size: 14 residues. V lost 3 bases and J lost 10, with 14 bases in between. CDR1 SGHNT and CDR2 YYREEE come from the germline V gene (reference sequence).

CDR3: CASTGQGRSEQYF. In DNA form, the CDR3 reads TGTGCCAGCACGGGACAGGGTAGATCCGAGCAGTACTTC. The chain combines TRBV25-1 with TRBJ2-7, with 9 bases aligning to TRBD1. Per the germline V gene, CDR1 is MGHDK and CDR2 is SYGVNS. The CDR3 has 13 amino acids. Losses at the gene ends were 7 bases for V and 6 bases for J; bases not matched to a gene: 7.

This rearrangement joins TRBV19 to TRBJ1-2, with 7 bases fitting TRBD1. V shed 0 bases and J 8 bases; nucleotides not matched to a gene: 9. This CDR3 has 15 amino acids. Germline loops: CDR1 LNHDA, CDR2 SQIVND (reference sequence). Written as DNA, the CDR3 is TGTGCCAGTAGTATAGATCGGGAGACAGGGAGCGGCTACACCTTC. Its protein is CASSIDRETGSGYTF.

V and J are TRBV30 and TRBJ1-6; 7 bases are shared with TRBD1. V trimming: 2 bases; J trimming: 9 bases; junction bases outside the gene matches: 19. This CDR3 comprises 18 residues. Germline CDR1 is GTSNPN and CDR2 is SVGIG (reference sequence). CDR3 nucleotide sequence: TGTGCCTGGAGTCCACTCTGGCCTCCAGGGGGTGTGGGTTCACCCCTCCACTTT. The encoded protein is CAWSPLWPPGGVGSPLHF.

The rearrangement links TRBV6-6 to TRBJ2-3; 7 nucleotides agree with TRBD1. This CDR3 contains 15 residues. V shed 5 bases and J 6 bases; nucleotides not matched to a gene: 11. Germline CDR1 is MNHNY and CDR2 is SVGAGI (reference sequence). The CDR3 DNA sequence: TGTGCCAGCAGTCAACAGGGGTCTCGGCGGGATACGCAGTATTTT. It encodes CASSQQGSRRDTQYF.

The V gene is TRBV5-1, the J gene TRBJ2-1; D might be TRBD1 (7 bases). Trimming cost V 5 bases and J 8 bases, with 17 bases left between them. Germline V CDR1 and CDR2: SGHRS, YFSETQ. This CDR3 is 14 amino acids long. The chain's CDR3 is CASRRQGGRDEQFF. In nucleotides, the CDR3 is TGCGCCAGCAGGCGTCAGGGGGGTAGGGATGAGCAGTTCTTC.

CDR3 protein: CASSWTSGTYEQYF. DNA of the CDR3: TGTGCCAGCAGCTGGACTAGCGGAACCTACGAGCAGTACTTC. The chain is built from TRBV6-5 and TRBJ2-7, with 10 bases matching TRBD2. The V segment lost 6 bases and the J segment 2 bases; nucleotides outside the gene matches: 4. Germline V CDR1 and CDR2: MNHEY, SVGAGI. The CDR3 consists of 14 residues.

The chain couples TRBV10-1 to TRBJ2-2; a possible D gene is TRBD1 (7 bases). V lost 8 bases and J lost 5, with 18 bases in between. The CDR3 covers 15 residues. Germline V CDR1 and CDR2: WNHNN, SYGVQD (reference sequence). In nucleotides, the CDR3 is TGCGCCAGCCAAAAGGGGCAGGGGGGAACCGGGGAGCTGTTTTTT. Its translation: CASQKGQGGTGELFF.

This clone was picked up a small number of times. The chain couples TRBV2 to TRBJ1-6, with a possible D match to TRBD1 (6 bases). This CDR3 has 15 residues. Germline CDR1 SNHLY, CDR2 FYNNEI. V was shortened by 2 bases and J by 7 bases, with 12 bases between the two germline ends. CDR3 residues: CASSERGTANSPLHF. CDR3 nucleotide sequence: TGTGCCAGCAGTGAAAGGGGGACCGCGAATTCACCCCTCCACTTT.

The chain uses TRBV15 and TRBJ2-2, with 10 positions matching TRBD2. Trimming took 3 bases from V and 4 from J; bases not matched to a gene: 5. CDR3 length: 16 residues. Germline V gene lookup returns CDR1 LNHNV and CDR2 YYDKDF (reference sequence). The CDR3 here is CATSRGLAPFTGELFF. CDR3 DNA sequence: TGTGCCACCAGCAGGGGACTAGCGCCTTTCACCGGGGAGCTGTTTTTT.

This chain links TRBV15 with TRBJ1-1, with 9 bases matching TRBD1. Germline trimming cut 0 bases from V and 4 bases from J; bases unmatched to any gene: 6. From germline, CDR1 is LNHNV and CDR2 YYDKDF (reference sequence). The CDR3 has 16 amino acids. CDR3 DNA: TGTGCCACCAGCAGAGATCCGGGGACAGGGAGCACTGAAGCTTTCTTT. Amino acid sequence: CATSRDPGTGSTEAFF.

This clone was seen a few times. The chain employs TRBV28 and TRBJ1-2; 9 positions match TRBD1. CDR1 MDHEN and CDR2 SYDVKM come from the germline V gene. With V trimmed by 2 bases and J by 4 bases, 23 bases remained unmatched. The CDR3 is 21 residues long. The CDR3: CASSLLLPPPGQGPFGYGYTF. The CDR3 DNA follows: TGTGCCAGCAGTTTACTACTTCCTCCGCCGGGACAGGGCCCGTTTGGCTATGGCTACACCTTC.

The CDR3 sequence is CAWSRGTDQPQHF. The DNA for the CDR3 is TGTGCCTGGAGTAGGGGGACGGACCAGCCCCAGCATTTT. V gene TRBV30 combines with J gene TRBJ1-5; the D gene is possibly TRBD1 (6 bases). The ends were cut back, 2 bases at V and 7 bases at J, with 12 bases in the middle. The V gene's germline CDR1 is GTSNPN and CDR2 SVGIG (reference sequence). This CDR3 comprises 13 residues. Supplemented by reference TRBV30 and TRBJ1-5, the full variable domain reads SQTIHQWPATLVQPVGSPLSLECTVEGTSNPNLYWYRQAAGRGLQLLFYSVGIGQISSEVPQNLSASRPQDRQFILSSKKLLLSDSGFYLCAWSRGTDQPQHFGDGTRLSIL.

The count of this clone is one. CDR3 sequence reads: CASSLEGSGYGYTF. For the CDR3, the DNA is TGTGCCAGCAGCTTAGAGGGCTCAGGCTATGGCTACACCTTC. V is TRBV5-4 and J is TRBJ1-2; D uncertain. The V gene lost 2 bases and the J gene lost 4 bases, with 12 bases spanning the gap. This CDR3 spans 14 amino acids. Germline V gene data show CDR1 as SGHNT and CDR2 as YYREEE (reference sequence).

V is TRBV7-2 and J is TRBJ2-3; no clear D. CDR1 and CDR2 (germline): SGHTA, FQGNSA. V was trimmed by 1 base and J by 7 bases, leaving 9 bases between them. CDR3 length: 13 residues. CDR3 nucleotide sequence: TGTGCCAGCAGCTTAGTAAGAGTGAATACGCAGTATTTT. It is translated as CASSLVRVNTQYF.

In regard to this clone: Other DNA sequences of this sample code for an identical CDR3. The chain uses TRBV24-1 and TRBJ2-1, with 8 bases identical to TRBD2. The CDR3 spans 15 residues. The germline V gene has CDR1 KGHDR and CDR2 SFDVKD. V was pared by 3 bases and J by 5 bases, with 5 bases of the junction left unmatched. CDR3 amino acids: CATSDPRAGDNEQFF. In DNA, the CDR3 is TGTGCCACCAGTGATCCACGAGCGGGAGACAATGAGCAGTTCTTC.

The J gene is TRBJ1-3, the V gene TRBV27; 7 nucleotides match TRBD1. Germline CDR1 MNHEY, CDR2 SMNVEV (reference sequence). This CDR3 spans 14 amino acids. V trimming: 6 bases; J trimming: 7 bases; junction bases outside the gene matches: 9. DNA of the CDR3: TGTGCCAGCAGCAGGGCGGACAGGTCGAACACCATATATTTT. It codes for CASSRADRSNTIYF.

For the CDR3, the DNA is TGTGCCAGCTCACAACCGGTGGGGGCTTCCTACGAGCAGTACTTC. This codes for CASSQPVGASYEQYF. The chain uses TRBV18 and TRBJ2-7; possibly TRBD1 for D (6 bases). The CDR3 runs to 15 residues. Trimming stripped 4 bases from V and 1 base from J, with 14 bases between. CDR1 is KGHSH and CDR2 is LQKENI in the germline V gene. The full variable domain, with the rest looked up from reference TRBV18 and TRBJ2-7, is NAGVMQNPRHLVRRRGQEARLRCSPMKGHSHVYWYRQLPEEGLKFMVYLQKENIIDESGMPKERFSAEFPKEGPSILRIQQVVRGDSAAYFCASSQPVGASYEQYFGPGTRLTVT.

In the case of this clone: At one boundary the junction diverges from the germline segment, which might be a read error. V gene TRBV7-7 combines with J gene TRBJ2-5; 15 bases map to TRBD2. Germline CDR1 is SSHAT and CDR2 is FNYEAQ (reference sequence). This CDR3 is built from 15 residues. The CDR3 loop is CASSLGTSGRETQYF. The CDR3 DNA reads as TGTGCTAGCAGCTTAGGGACTAGCGGGAGGGAGACCCAGTACTTC.